This passage covers 18 T cell receptor beta chains from one sample sequenced in a study of persistence of HIV-infected CD4 T cells. Their antigens remain unidentified. The libraries were made with immunoSEQ version 4 in survey mode. Sequencing used immunoSEQ multiplex PCR; TCRdb keeps in-frame clones, though not all of them. The table records some 31,000 clones, roughly 82% of them present only once. Cells were stimulated with CMV-infected fibroblast lysates at 10 ug/mL. Sorted nonresponding memory CD4+ T cells were CD40L-negative, CD69-negative, CD45RO-high. Sample: CD4+ T cells sorted from PBMCs after approximately 19-hour stimulation, taken from a patient who received antiretroviral therapy. All receptors derive from an adult man with HIV who was CMV-seropositive.

This clone was seen just once. This rearrangement joins TRBV4-2 to TRBJ2-7; tentatively, D is TRBD1 or TRBD2 (6 bases each). Germline CDR1 and CDR2: LGHNA and YNFKEQ. The CDR3 is 16 residues long. The germline V and J ends were trimmed by 0 bases and 4 bases, with 16 bases remaining between them. CDR3 sequence reads: CASSQEKGGLRYEQYF. CDR3 coding DNA: TGTGCCAGCAGCCAAGAGAAAGGGGGGCTAAGGTACGAGCAGTACTTC.

CDR3 DNA: TGTGCCAGCAGCCCCAGGACAGGGAACTACAATGAGCAGTTCTTC. Protein product: CASSPRTGNYNEQFF. The genes are TRBV7-9 and TRBJ2-1, with TRBD1 matching over 8 bases. The V gene's germline CDR1 is SEHNR and CDR2 FQNEAQ (reference sequence). V trimming: 5 bases; J trimming: 3 bases; junction bases outside the gene matches: 6. The CDR3 is made up of 15 amino acids. Full variable domain (rest looked up from reference TRBV7-9 and TRBJ2-1): DTGVSQNPRHKITKRGQNVTFRCDPISEHNRLYWYRQTLGQGPEFLTYFQNEAQLEKSRLLSDRFSAERPKGSFSTLEIQRTEQGDSAMYLCASSPRTGNYNEQFFGPGTRLTVL.

The chain combines TRBV5-5 with TRBJ1-5; 10 bases are a match to TRBD1. Germline loops: CDR1 SGHKS, CDR2 YYEKEE (reference sequence). The CDR3 sequence is 15 residues long. The J segment lost 7 bases and the V segment lost 1 base, leaving 5 bases of the junction unmatched. This CDR3 reads CASSLLTGQGQPQHF. As DNA, the CDR3 is TGTGCCAGCAGCTTGTTAACGGGACAGGGGCAGCCCCAGCATTTT. Combining the CDR3 with reference TRBV5-5 and TRBJ1-5 gives the whole variable domain DAGVTQSPTHLIKTRGQQVTLRCSPISGHKSVSWYQQVLGQGPQFIFQYYEKEERGRGNFPDRFSARQFPNYSSELNVNALLLGDSALYLCASSLLTGQGQPQHFGDGTRLSIL.

The chain has TRBV5-6 and TRBJ1-6, with 12 bases matching TRBD1. Germline loops: CDR1 SGHDT, CDR2 YYEEEE. The CDR3 is 15 residues long. With 4 bases clipped from V and 10 bases from J, the junction kept 6 bases outside the gene matches. CDR3 nucleotide sequence: TGTGCCAGCAGCCTCCGGGACAGGGGGCTATCACCCCTCCACTTT. Translation: CASSLRDRGLSPLHF.

The rearrangement joins TRBV6-5 to TRBJ2-1, with D maybe TRBD2 (6 bases). The CDR3 totals 11 residues. Per germline, CDR1 MNHEY and CDR2 SVGAGI. The V and J ends lost 7 bases and 9 bases respectively, with 10 bases between them. Here the CDR3 DNA reads TGTGCCAGCAAACTAGCTAGTGAGCAGTTCTTC. Amino acid sequence: CASKLASEQFF.

The chain is built from TRBV7-9 and TRBJ1-6; no clear D. Germline lookup yields CDR1 SEHNR and CDR2 FQNEAQ (reference sequence). This CDR3 is 16 amino acids long. V lost 3 bases, J lost 6 bases, and 15 bases lay in between. The CDR3 coding sequence is TGTGCCAGCAGCTTCGTTGGTGACCTATCTAATTCACCCCTCCACTTT. Its translation is CASSFVGDLSNSPLHF.

This clone was seen a few times. The gene calls are TRBV6-2 or TRBV6-3 and TRBJ2-7; D possibly corresponds to TRBD2 (5 bases). The CDR3 sequence is 15 residues long. The germline V gene encodes CDR1 MNHEY and CDR2 SVGEGT. Trimming left V 4 bases short and J 1 base short, with 14 bases between. This CDR3 is CASSSRGTGSYEQYF. The CDR3 DNA reads TGTGCCAGCAGTTCCCGGGGAACGGGGTCCTACGAGCAGTACTTC.

The chain has TRBV20-1 and TRBJ2-5; D is undetermined. Looked up from germline, CDR1 is DFQATT and CDR2 is SNEGSKA (reference sequence). CDR3 length: 11 residues. Trimming removed 3 bases from V and 2 bases from J, with 4 bases in between. The CDR3 bases are TGCAGTGCTAGTCTACAAGAGACCCAGTACTTC. It yields the protein CSASLQETQYF.

The rearrangement uses TRBV29-1 and TRBJ2-2, with D uncertain. Germline-derived CDR1 and CDR2 are SQVTM and ANQGSEA. The CDR3 is made up of 13 amino acids. The ends were cut back, 3 bases at V and 2 bases at J, with 7 bases in the middle. CDR3 in DNA: TGCAGCGTTGATACGGGCAACACCGGGGAGCTGTTTTTT. Its translation: CSVDTGNTGELFF.

This clone was detected only once. The chain joins TRBV18 to TRBJ1-2; D is uncertain. Trimming cost V 4 bases and J 3 bases, with 12 bases left between them. The CDR3 has 14 amino acids. The V gene's germline CDR1 is KGHSH and CDR2 LQKENI. CDR3: CASSRTPKDYGYTF. The CDR3 bases are TGTGCCAGCTCACGGACCCCGAAGGACTATGGCTACACCTTC.

This chain connects TRBV19 to TRBJ2-2; no firm D call. The V gene lost 3 bases and the J gene lost 0 bases, with 8 bases spanning the gap. Germline CDR1 is LNHDA and CDR2 is SQIVND (reference sequence). The CDR3 extends over 15 amino acids. The CDR3 sequence: CASSIKLTNTGELFF. CDR3 DNA: TGTGCCAGTAGTATCAAACTGACGAACACCGGGGAGCTGTTTTTT.

About this clone itself: It is likely a read error, because the conserved phenylalanine at the end of the CDR3 is missing. No DNA is shown, since the ends of the CDR3 on it are uncertain; the CDR3 is the one TCRdb lists. This chain joins TRBV7-9 and TRBJ1-2. The CDR3 totals 9 residues, both ends included. CDR1 SEHNR and CDR2 FQNEAQ come from the germline V gene (reference sequence). CDR3 sequence: CASSPSGNI.

The CDR3 loop is CASSEQTGVRETQYF. In DNA, the CDR3 is TGTGCCAGCAGTGAACAGACAGGGGTGAGGGAGACCCAGTACTTC. The chain employs TRBV2 and TRBJ2-5; the match to TRBD1 covers 8 bases. The V segment lost 2 bases and the J segment 5 bases; nucleotides outside the gene matches: 7. The V gene's germline CDR1 is SNHLY and CDR2 FYNNEI. The CDR3 is 15 residues long.

This sequence joins TRBV10-3 and TRBJ2-3; D gene unclear. CDR1 is ENHRY and CDR2 is SYGVKD in the germline V gene. Trimming pared 6 bases from V and 0 bases from J, leaving 13 bases between. CDR3 length: 15 residues. The DNA of the CDR3 is TGTGCCATCAGGAACCCCCTTCCCAGCACAGATACGCAGTATTTT. It encodes CAIRNPLPSTDTQYF.

This clone was seen a few times. CDR3 protein: CASSVAPSGSTQETQYF. The CDR3 coding sequence is TGTGCCAGCAGCGTAGCCCCCAGTGGGTCTACCCAAGAGACCCAGTACTTC. The chain joins TRBV9 to TRBJ2-5, with unresolved D. V dropped 0 bases and J dropped 1 base, with 16 bases sitting between them. Per germline, CDR1 SGDLS and CDR2 YYNGEE. The CDR3 length is 17 residues.

The chain joins TRBV6-2 or TRBV6-3 to TRBJ1-1; no firm D call. Trimming shortened V by 0 bases and J by 0 bases, and 14 bases separated the two germline ends. This CDR3 spans 17 amino acids. Germline CDR1 reads MNHEY; CDR2 reads SVGEGT. The CDR3 sequence is CASSYSSRAPMNTEAFF. Here the CDR3 DNA reads TGTGCCAGCAGTTACTCGAGTCGAGCCCCAATGAACACTGAAGCTTTCTTT.

V and J are TRBV7-9 and TRBJ1-2, with D uncertain. From germline, CDR1 is SEHNR and CDR2 FQNEAQ (reference sequence). V lost 5 bases, J lost 2 bases, and 18 bases lay in between. The CDR3 contains 16 residues. CDR3 nucleotides: TGTGCCAGCAGCCGCCTAGTACGGGGTGAGAACTATGGCTACACCTTC. It translates to CASSRLVRGENYGYTF. Full variable domain (rest looked up from reference TRBV7-9 and TRBJ1-2): DTGVSQNPRHKITKRGQNVTFRCDPISEHNRLYWYRQTLGQGPEFLTYFQNEAQLEKSRLLSDRFSAERPKGSFSTLEIQRTEQGDSAMYLCASSRLVRGENYGYTFGSGTRLTVV.

The chain employs TRBV6-4 and TRBJ2-3; D remains ambiguous. Germline CDR1 MRHNA, CDR2 SNTAGT. Between the trimmed V and J ends, which lost 9 bases and 0 bases, there was a span of 13 bases. The length of the CDR3 is 14 residues. The CDR3 spells CASRPGPSTDTQYF. DNA for the CDR3: TGTGCCAGTAGGCCCGGACCAAGCACAGATACGCAGTATTTT.